This T cell receptor (beta chain) was recovered during a study of blood T cell repertoires in COVID-19. Study-level background: Acute-phase and convalescent COVID-19 samples originated in the United States, Italy and Spain. From T cells, B-cell-depleted T cells, or PBMCs came the material, which was cDNA or gDNA.

Authors' methods: Cell counts per sample came from amplifying reference gene primers. The data were produced by immunoSEQ multiplex PCR, yet TCRdb's version contains in-frame clones alone and is incomplete. From that table come the V and J calls and clone size; the DNA was used to work out D and trimming. This sample has roughly 120,000 clones, with more than 75% found just once. The material sequenced was peripheral blood. The TCR comes from a man aged 35 to 55 with acute or convalescent COVID-19.

The CDR3 region is CASSYLQAEGGNTIYF. As DNA, the CDR3 is TGTGCCAGCAGTTATCTTCAGGCCGAAGGCGGAAACACCATATATTTT. The chain joins TRBV6-6 to TRBJ1-3; D uncertain. V was clipped by 3 bases and J by 4 bases, with 16 bases between them. Germline CDR1 is MNHNY and CDR2 is SVGAGI (reference sequence). The CDR3 is 16 amino acids.